Listed below are T cell receptor beta chains from one sample, sequenced in a study of OX40 agonist ivuxolimab in advanced cancers. Sequenced by immunoSEQ multiplex PCR; TCRdb stores in-frame clones only, minus some. This table has about 50,000 clones, 70% to 90% appearing once. The source material was CD4+ or CD8+ T cells sorted from blood, sampled in a trial of the OX40 agonist ivuxolimab. The receptors originated from an adult with an advanced solid tumor such as melanoma, head and neck, liver or kidney cancer. Each CDR3 is given with its conserved first and last residue. Fields, in order: D gene, V gene, J gene, clone size, CDR3 protein, CDR3 DNA. The D gene is left open where the match is weak. Rows give clone size only sometimes, using once, few, many, or a class for an expanded clone.

D: NA; V: TRBV5-4; J: TRBJ2-2; size: NA; CDR3: CASSLEPPSGELFF; DNA: TGTGCCAGCAGCTTAGAACCACCGTCCGGGGAGCTGTTTTTT
D: NA; V: TRBV4-1; J: TRBJ2-5; size: NA; CDR3: CASSQEGGAETQYF; DNA: TGCGCCAGCAGCCAAGAGGGGGGGGCCGAGACCCAGTACTTC
D: NA; V: TRBV5-6; J: TRBJ1-3; size: NA; CDR3: CASSSLSFSGNTIYF; DNA: TGTGCCAGCAGTTCACTCAGCTTCTCTGGAAACACCATATATTTT
D: TRBD1; V: TRBV5-5; J: TRBJ1-2; size: NA; CDR3: CASSSTGDSYGYTF; DNA: TGTGCCAGCAGCTCCACAGGGGACTCCTATGGCTACACCTTC
D: TRBD1; V: TRBV7-9; J: TRBJ1-2; size: few; CDR3: CASSLGTGAGYTF; DNA: TGTGCCAGCAGCTTAGGGACAGGGGCTGGCTACACCTTC
D: TRBD1; V: TRBV10-3; J: TRBJ2-2; size: NA; CDR3: CAIRDRVASNTGELFF; DNA: TGTGCCATCAGGGACAGGGTGGCCTCGAACACCGGGGAGCTGTTTTTT
D: NA; V: TRBV30; J: TRBJ2-2; size: NA; CDR3: CAWSVLLGTGELFF; DNA: TGTGCCTGGAGTGTACTGTTGGGCACCGGGGAGCTGTTTTTT
D: NA; V: TRBV7-8; J: TRBJ1-5; size: NA; CDR3: CASSSQRYSNQPQHF; DNA: TGTGCCAGCAGCTCACAGCGCTATAGCAATCAGCCCCAGCATTTT
D: TRBD1; V: TRBV18; J: TRBJ2-1; size: NA; CDR3: CASSRTGSGEQFF; DNA: TGTGCCAGCTCACGGACAGGGTCAGGGGAGCAGTTCTTC
D: NA; V: TRBV7-9; J: TRBJ2-7; size: NA; CDR3: CASSLGDSYEQYF; DNA: TGTGCCAGCAGCTTGGGCGACTCCTACGAGCAGTACTTC
D: NA; V: TRBV7-8; J: TRBJ1-5; size: NA; CDR3: CASSVRPTGNQPQHF; DNA: TGTGCCAGCAGCGTAAGACCCACAGGGAATCAGCCCCAGCATTTT
D: NA; V: TRBV10-3; J: TRBJ2-7; size: once; CDR3: CAIRQDGNYEQYF; DNA: TGTGCCATCAGACAGGACGGAAACTACGAGCAGTACTTC
D: NA; V: TRBV5-1; J: TRBJ2-1; size: NA; CDR3: CASSLAFSGASEQFF; DNA: TGCGCCAGCAGCTTGGCGTTCTCTGGTGCGTCGGAGCAGTTCTTC
D: NA; V: TRBV6-6; J: TRBJ2-2; size: NA; CDR3: CASRQGTGELFF; DNA: TGTGCCAGCAGGCAGGGGACCGGGGAGCTGTTTTTT
D: NA; V: TRBV10-3; J: TRBJ1-3; size: NA; CDR3: CAISQDPGNTIYF; DNA: TGTGCCATCAGCCAGGACCCTGGAAACACCATATATTTT
D: TRBD2; V: TRBV5-1; J: TRBJ2-1; size: NA; CDR3: CASSLAGRARNEQFF; DNA: TGCGCCAGCAGCTTGGCCGGGAGGGCCCGCAATGAGCAGTTCTTC
D: NA; V: TRBV5-1; J: TRBJ2-5; size: NA; CDR3: CASSTSGTASTQYF; DNA: TGCGCCAGCAGCACTTCCGGGACGGCTTCTACCCAGTACTTC
D: NA; V: TRBV5-1; J: TRBJ2-5; size: NA; CDR3: CASSLGGGEETQYF; DNA: TGCGCCAGCAGCTTGGGGGGTGGTGAAGAGACCCAGTACTTC
D: NA; V: TRBV12-5; J: TRBJ2-1; size: NA; CDR3: CASGLNRLSYNEQFF; DNA: TGTGCTAGTGGTTTGAACAGACTCTCCTACAATGAGCAGTTCTTC
D: NA; V: TRBV12-5; J: TRBJ2-1; size: NA; CDR3: CASGSIRWNEQFF; DNA: TGTGCTAGTGGTTCGATAAGATGGAATGAGCAGTTCTTC
D: TRBD1; V: TRBV29-1; J: TRBJ2-7; size: NA; CDR3: CSVEDRLTYEQYF; DNA: TGCAGCGTTGAGGACAGGCTCACCTACGAGCAGTACTTC
D: NA; V: TRBV10-1; J: TRBJ2-7; size: NA; CDR3: CASSDEGSTGNHEQYF; DNA: TGCGCCAGCAGTGACGAAGGTTCGACCGGGAATCACGAGCAGTACTTC
D: NA; V: TRBV4-1; J: TRBJ2-7; size: NA; CDR3: CASSQDHLAAYEQYF; DNA: TGCGCCAGCAGCCAAGATCACTTGGCGGCCTACGAGCAGTACTTC
D: NA; V: TRBV5-1; J: TRBJ2-1; size: NA; CDR3: CASSFKRERQFF; DNA: TGCGCCAGCAGCTTTAAACGGGAAAGGCAGTTCTTC